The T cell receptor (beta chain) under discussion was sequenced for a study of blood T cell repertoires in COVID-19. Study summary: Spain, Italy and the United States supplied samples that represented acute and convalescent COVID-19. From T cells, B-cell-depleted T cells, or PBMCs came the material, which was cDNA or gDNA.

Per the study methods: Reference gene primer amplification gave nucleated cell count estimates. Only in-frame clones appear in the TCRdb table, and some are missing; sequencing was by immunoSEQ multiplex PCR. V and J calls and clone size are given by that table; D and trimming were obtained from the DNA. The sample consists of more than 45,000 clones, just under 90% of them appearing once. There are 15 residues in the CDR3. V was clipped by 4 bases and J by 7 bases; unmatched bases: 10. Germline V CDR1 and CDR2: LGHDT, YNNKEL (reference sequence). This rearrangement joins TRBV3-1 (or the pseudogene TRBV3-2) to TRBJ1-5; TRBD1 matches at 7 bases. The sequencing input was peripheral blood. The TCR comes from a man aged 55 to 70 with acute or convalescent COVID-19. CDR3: CASSPSYRGPQPQHF. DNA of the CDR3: TGTGCCAGCAGCCCATCATACAGGGGTCCCCAGCCCCAGCATTTT.